The sample holds many counts of the clone carrying this T cell receptor beta chain. These data belong to a study of kidney transplant recipient with SARS-CoV-2 infection. Using its own MiXCR run on the reads, TCRdb lists one record per CDR3 protein. The profile shows roughly 250,000 distinct CDR3 sequences, 29% of them singletons. This CDR3 spans 17 amino acids. The germline CDR1 and CDR2 sequences are MNHNY and SVGAGI (reference sequence). The J segment lost 6 bases and the V segment lost 0 bases, leaving 13 bases of the junction unmatched. Sample: a blood sample, taken at baseline and around day 120 from a kidney transplant recipient. The receptor was isolated from a young adult male patient who had COVID-19 and was a kidney transplant recipient. Certain T cells may be donor cells from the graft. The J gene is TRBJ1-2, the V gene TRBV6-6; 7 positions match TRBD1. The CDR3 DNA reads as TGTGCCAGCAGTTACTCAGAAACCGGGACAGTTCACCATGGCTACACCTTC. Protein sequence: CASSYSETGTVHHGYTF.